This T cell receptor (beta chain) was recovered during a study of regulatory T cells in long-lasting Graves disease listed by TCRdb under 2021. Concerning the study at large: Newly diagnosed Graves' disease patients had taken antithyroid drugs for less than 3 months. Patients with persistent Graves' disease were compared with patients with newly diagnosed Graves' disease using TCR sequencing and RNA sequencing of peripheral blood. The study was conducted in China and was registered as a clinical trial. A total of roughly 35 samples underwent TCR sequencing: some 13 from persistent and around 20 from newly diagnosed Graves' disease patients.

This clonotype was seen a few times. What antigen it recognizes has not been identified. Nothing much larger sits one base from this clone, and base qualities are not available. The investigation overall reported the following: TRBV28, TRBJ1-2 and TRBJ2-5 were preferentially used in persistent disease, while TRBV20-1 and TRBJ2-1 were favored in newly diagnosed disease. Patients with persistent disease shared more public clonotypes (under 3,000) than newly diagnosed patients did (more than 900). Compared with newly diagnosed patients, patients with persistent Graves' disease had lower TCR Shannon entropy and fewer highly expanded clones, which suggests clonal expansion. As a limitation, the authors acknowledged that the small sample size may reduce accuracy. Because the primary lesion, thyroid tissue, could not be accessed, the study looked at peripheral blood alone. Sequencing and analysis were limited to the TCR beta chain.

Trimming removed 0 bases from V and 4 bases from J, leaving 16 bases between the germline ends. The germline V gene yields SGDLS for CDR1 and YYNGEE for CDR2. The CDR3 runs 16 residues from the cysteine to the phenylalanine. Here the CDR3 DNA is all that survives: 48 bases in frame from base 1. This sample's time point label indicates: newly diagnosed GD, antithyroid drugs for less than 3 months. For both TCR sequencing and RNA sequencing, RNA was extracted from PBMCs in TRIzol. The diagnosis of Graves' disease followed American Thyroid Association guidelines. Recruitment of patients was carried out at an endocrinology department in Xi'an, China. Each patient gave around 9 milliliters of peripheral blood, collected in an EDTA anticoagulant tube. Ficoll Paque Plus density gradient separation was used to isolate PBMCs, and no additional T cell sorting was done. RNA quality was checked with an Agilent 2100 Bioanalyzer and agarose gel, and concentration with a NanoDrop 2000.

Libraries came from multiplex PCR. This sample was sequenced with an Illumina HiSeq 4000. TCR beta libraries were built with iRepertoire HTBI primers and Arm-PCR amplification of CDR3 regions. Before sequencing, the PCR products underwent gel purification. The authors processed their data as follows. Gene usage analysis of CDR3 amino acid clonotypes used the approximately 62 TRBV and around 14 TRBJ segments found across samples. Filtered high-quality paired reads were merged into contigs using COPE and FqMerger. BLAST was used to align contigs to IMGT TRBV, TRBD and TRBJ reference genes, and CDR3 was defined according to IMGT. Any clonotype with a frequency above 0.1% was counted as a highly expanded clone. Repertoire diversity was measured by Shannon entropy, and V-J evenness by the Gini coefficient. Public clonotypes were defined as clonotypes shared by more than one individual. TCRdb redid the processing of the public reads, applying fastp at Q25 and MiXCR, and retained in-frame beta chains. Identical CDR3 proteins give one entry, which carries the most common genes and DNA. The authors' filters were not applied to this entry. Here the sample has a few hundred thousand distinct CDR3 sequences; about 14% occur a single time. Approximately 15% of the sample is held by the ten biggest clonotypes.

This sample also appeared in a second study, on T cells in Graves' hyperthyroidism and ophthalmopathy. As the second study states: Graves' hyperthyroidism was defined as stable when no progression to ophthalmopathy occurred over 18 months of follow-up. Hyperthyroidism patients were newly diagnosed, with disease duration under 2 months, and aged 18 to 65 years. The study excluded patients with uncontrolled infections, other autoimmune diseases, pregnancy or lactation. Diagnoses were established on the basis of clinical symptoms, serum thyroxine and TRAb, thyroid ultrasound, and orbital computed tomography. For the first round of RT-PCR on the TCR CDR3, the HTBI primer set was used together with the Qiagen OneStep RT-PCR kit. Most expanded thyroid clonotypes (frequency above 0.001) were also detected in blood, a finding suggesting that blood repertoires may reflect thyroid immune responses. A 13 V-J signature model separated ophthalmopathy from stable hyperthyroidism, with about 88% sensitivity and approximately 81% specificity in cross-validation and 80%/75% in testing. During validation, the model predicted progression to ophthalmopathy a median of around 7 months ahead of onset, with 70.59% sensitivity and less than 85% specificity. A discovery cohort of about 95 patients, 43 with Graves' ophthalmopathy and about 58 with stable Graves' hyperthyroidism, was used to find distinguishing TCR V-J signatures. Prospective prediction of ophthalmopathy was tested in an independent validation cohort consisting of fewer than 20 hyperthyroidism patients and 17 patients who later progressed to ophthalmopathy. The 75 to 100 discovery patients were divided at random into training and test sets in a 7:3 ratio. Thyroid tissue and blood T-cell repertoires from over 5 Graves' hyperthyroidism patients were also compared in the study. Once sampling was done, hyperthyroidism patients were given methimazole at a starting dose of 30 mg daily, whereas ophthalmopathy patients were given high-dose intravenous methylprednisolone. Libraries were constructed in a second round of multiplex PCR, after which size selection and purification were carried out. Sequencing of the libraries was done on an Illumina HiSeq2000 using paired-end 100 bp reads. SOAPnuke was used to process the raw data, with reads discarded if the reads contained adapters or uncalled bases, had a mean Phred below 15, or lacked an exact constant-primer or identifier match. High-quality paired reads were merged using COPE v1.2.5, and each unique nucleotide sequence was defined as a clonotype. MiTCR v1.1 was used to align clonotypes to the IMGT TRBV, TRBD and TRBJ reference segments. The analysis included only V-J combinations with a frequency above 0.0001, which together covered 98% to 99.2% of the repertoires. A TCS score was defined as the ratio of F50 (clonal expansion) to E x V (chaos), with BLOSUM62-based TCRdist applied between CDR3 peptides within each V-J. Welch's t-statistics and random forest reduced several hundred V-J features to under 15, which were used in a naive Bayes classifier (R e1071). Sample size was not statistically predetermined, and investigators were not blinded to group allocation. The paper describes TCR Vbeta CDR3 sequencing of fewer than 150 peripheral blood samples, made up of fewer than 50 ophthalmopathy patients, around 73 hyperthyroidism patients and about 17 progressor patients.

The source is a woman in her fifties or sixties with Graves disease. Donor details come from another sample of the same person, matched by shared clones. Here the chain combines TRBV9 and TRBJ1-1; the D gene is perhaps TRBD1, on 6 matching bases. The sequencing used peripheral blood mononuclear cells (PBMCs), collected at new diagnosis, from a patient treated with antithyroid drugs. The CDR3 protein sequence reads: CASSVATGPLGTEAFF. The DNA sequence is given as TGTGCCAGCAGCGTAGCTACAGGGCCCCTTGGCACTGAAGCTTTCTTT.